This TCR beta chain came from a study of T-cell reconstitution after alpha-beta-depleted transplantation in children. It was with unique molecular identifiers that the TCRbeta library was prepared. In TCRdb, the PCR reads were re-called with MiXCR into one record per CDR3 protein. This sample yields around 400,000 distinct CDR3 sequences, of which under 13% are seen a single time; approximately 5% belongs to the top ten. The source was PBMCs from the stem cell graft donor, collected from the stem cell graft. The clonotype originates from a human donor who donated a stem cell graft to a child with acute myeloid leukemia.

CDR3 sequence reads: CASSPGAGVNEQYF. The CDR3 DNA follows: TGTGCCAGCAGTCCGGGAGCGGGAGTAAACGAGCAGTACTTC. The chain is built from TRBV7-3 and TRBJ2-7, with 8 bases lining up with TRBD2. The J segment lost 5 bases and the V segment lost 6 bases, leaving 9 bases of the junction unmatched. Germline assignment: CDR1 SGHTA and CDR2 FQGTGA. The CDR3 is 14 residues long. Complete variable domain (other parts from reference TRBV7-3 and TRBJ2-7): GAGVSQTPSNKVTEKGKYVELRCDPISGHTALYWYRQSLGQGPEFLIYFQGTGAADDSGLPNDRFFAVRPEGSVSTLKIQRTERGDSAVYLCASSPGAGVNEQYFGPGTRLTVT.